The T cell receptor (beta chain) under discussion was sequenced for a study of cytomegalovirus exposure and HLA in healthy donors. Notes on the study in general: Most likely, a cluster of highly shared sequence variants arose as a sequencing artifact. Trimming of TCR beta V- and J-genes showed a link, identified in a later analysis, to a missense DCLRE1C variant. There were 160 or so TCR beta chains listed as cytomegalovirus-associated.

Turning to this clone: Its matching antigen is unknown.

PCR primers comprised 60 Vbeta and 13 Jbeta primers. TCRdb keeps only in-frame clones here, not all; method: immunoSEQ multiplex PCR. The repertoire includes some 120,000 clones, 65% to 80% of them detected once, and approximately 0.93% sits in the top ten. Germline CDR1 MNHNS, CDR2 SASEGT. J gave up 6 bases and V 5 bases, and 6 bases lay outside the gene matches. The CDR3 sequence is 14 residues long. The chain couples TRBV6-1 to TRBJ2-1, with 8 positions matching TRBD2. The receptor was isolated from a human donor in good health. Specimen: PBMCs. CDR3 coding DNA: TGTGCCAGCAGTTTAGCGGGGCCCTCCAATGAGCAGTTCTTC. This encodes CASSLAGPSNEQFF.